This T cell receptor beta chain was found in a study of blood T cell repertoires in COVID-19. Background on the study: Specimens from acute and convalescent COVID-19 originated in the United States, Italy and Spain.

With 6 bases removed from V and 6 bases from J, the gap between germline ends came to 11 bases. This CDR3 spans 12 amino acids. CDR1 is MNHEY, CDR2 SMNVEV, per germline (reference sequence). Using immunoSEQ multiplex PCR, the repertoire was profiled, and TCRdb retains in-frame clones only, with some absent. The data hold approximately 110,000 clones, with roughly 84% observed a single time. The chain has TRBV27 and TRBJ1-1; maybe TRBD1 (6 bases). The clonotype comes from a man between 40 and 49 years old with acute or convalescent COVID-19. The source material was peripheral blood. CDR3 loop: CASRQGIAEAFF. CDR3 nucleotides: TGTGCCAGCAGACAGGGAATCGCTGAAGCTTTCTTT.